These 8 T cell receptor beta chains originate from one sample sequenced in a study of blood T cell repertoires in COVID-19. Profiled with immunoSEQ multiplex PCR; TCRdb holds only in-frame clones, not every one. The top ten clones hold 2.2% of a sample with 300,000 to 350,000 clones, over 75% of them seen once. Sequencing was performed on PBMCs or T cells enriched from blood (not recorded which). Receptors originate from a man aged 25-45 years who had recovered from COVID-19.

This rearrangement joins TRBV5-6 to TRBJ1-4, with TRBD1 as a possible D gene (5 bases). The CDR3 totals 16 residues. Germline lookup yields CDR1 SGHDT and CDR2 YYEEEE. V was clipped by 1 base and J by 1 base, with 11 bases between them. Here the CDR3 reads CASSLQGSGTNEKLFF. Written as DNA, the CDR3 is TGTGCCAGCAGCTTGCAGGGCTCAGGAACTAATGAAAAACTGTTTTTT.

V usage is TRBV18 and J usage is TRBJ2-7; 8 positions agree with TRBD2. The CDR3 runs 15 residues. Trimming removed 2 bases from V and 2 bases from J; junction bases left unmatched: 5. The germline V gene has CDR1 KGHSH and CDR2 LQKENI. CDR3: CASSPGSGGAYEQYF. DNA of the CDR3: TGTGCCAGCTCACCAGGCAGCGGGGGAGCCTACGAGCAGTACTTC.

V and J are TRBV11-2 and TRBJ2-3, with 8 bases matching TRBD1. The length of the CDR3 is 15 residues. Germline V gene data show CDR1 as SGHAT and CDR2 as FQNNGV. The V gene end was trimmed by 2 bases and the J gene end by 4 bases; junction bases not matched to a gene: 5. The CDR3, as DNA: TGTGCCAGCAGCTTACTCGACAGGGGCTCAGATACGCAGTATTTT. Amino acid sequence: CASSLLDRGSDTQYF. The full variable domain, its missing parts supplied by reference TRBV11-2 and TRBJ2-3, is EAGVAQSPRYKIIEKRQSVAFWCNPISGHATLYWYQQILGQGPKLLIQFQNNGVVDDSQLPKDRFSAERLKGVDSTLKIQPAKLEDSAVYLCASSLLDRGSDTQYFGPGTRLTVL.

The rearrangement links TRBV11-1 to TRBJ2-6; D may be TRBD1 (5 bases). The CDR3 sequence is 16 residues long. Germline CDR1 SGHAT, CDR2 FQDESV (reference sequence). The V gene lost 1 base and the J gene lost 5 bases, with 12 bases spanning the gap. CDR3 DNA: TGTGCCAGCAGCTTAGATCAGGGATTTAGGGCCAACGTCCTGACTTTC. It specifies CASSLDQGFRANVLTF.

The rearrangement links TRBV3-1 (or the pseudogene TRBV3-2) to TRBJ1-6; weak D call: TRBD1 (5 bases). V lost 1 base and J 8 bases, leaving 9 bases between the germline ends. CDR1 and CDR2 from the germline V gene are LGHDT and YNNKEL (reference sequence). The CDR3 has 14 residues. Here the CDR3 reads CASSQGGGYSPLHF. For the CDR3, the DNA is TGTGCCAGCAGCCAAGGCGGGGGGTATTCACCCCTCCACTTT.

This rearrangement joins TRBV20-1 to TRBJ1-2; no clear D. V was cut by 3 bases and J by 4 bases, with 12 bases left in between. In germline, CDR1 is DFQATT, CDR2 SNEGSKA (reference sequence). This CDR3 comprises 13 residues. The CDR3 sequence: CSASFGGSYGYTF. The CDR3 DNA follows: TGCAGTGCTAGTTTTGGAGGGTCCTATGGCTACACCTTC.

V is TRBV3-1 (or the pseudogene TRBV3-2) and J is TRBJ1-2, with D perhaps TRBD1 (6 bases). Trimming stripped 4 bases from V and 9 bases from J, with 21 bases between. Germline V CDR1 and CDR2: LGHDT, YNNKEL (reference sequence). The CDR3 runs 15 residues. The CDR3 bases are TGTGCCAGCAGCCCCCACCGGGACAAACGATTGCGCTACACCTTC. Amino acid sequence: CASSPHRDKRLRYTF.

J is TRBJ1-1 and V is TRBV6-1, with D unclear. The length of the CDR3 is 11 residues. CDR1 MNHNS and CDR2 SASEGT come from the germline V gene. Trimming took off 3 bases at V and 10 bases at J, with 9 bases between the two ends. In DNA form, the CDR3 reads TGTGCCAGCAGTGAGTTCGGAGGAGCTTTCTTT. Amino acids: CASSEFGGAFF.